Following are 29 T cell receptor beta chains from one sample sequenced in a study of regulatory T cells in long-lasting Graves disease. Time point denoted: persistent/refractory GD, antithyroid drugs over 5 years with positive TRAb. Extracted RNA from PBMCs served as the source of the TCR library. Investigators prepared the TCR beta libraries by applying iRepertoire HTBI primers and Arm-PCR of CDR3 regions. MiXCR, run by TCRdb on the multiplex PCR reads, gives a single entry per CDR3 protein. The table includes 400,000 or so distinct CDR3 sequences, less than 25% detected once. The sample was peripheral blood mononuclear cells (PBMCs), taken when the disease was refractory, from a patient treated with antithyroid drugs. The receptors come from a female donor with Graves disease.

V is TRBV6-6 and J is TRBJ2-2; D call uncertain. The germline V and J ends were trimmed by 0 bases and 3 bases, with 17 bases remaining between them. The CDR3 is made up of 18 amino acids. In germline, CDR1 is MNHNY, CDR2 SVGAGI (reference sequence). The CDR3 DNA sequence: TGTGCCAGCAGTTACTCGAGGACCCGGACCGAAGACACCGGGGAGCTGTTTTTT. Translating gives CASSYSRTRTEDTGELFF.

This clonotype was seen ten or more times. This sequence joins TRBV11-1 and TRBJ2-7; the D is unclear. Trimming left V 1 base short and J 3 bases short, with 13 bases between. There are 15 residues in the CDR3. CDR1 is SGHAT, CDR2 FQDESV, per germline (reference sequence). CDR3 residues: CASSLGVSLDYEQYF. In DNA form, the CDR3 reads TGTGCCAGCAGCTTAGGCGTGTCCCTTGACTACGAGCAGTACTTC.

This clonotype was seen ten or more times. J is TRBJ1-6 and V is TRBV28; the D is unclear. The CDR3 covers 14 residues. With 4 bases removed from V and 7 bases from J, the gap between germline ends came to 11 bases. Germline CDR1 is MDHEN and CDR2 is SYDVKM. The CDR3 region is CASSSRHGNSPLHF. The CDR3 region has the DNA TGTGCCAGCAGTTCCCGGCACGGGAATTCACCCCTCCACTTT.

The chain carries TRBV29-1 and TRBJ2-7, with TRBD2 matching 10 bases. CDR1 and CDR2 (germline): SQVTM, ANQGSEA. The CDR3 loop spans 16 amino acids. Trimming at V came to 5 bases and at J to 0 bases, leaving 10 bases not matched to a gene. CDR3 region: CSVLVPTSGFSYEQYF. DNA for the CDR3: TGCAGCGTTCTCGTTCCGACTAGCGGGTTCTCCTACGAGCAGTACTTC.

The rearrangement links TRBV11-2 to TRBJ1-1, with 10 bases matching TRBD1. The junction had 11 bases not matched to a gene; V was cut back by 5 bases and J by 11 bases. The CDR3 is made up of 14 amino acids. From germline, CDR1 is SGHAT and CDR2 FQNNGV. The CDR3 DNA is TGTGCCAGCAGCCCCGACAGGGGGCTAGTGTCGGCTTTCTTT. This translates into CASSPDRGLVSAFF.

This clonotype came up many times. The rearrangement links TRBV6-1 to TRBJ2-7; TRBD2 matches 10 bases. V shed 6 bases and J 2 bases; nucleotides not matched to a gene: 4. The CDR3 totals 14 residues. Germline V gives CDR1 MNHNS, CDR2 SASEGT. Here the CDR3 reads CASRLTSGPYEQYF. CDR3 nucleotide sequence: TGTGCCAGCAGACTGACTAGCGGGCCCTACGAGCAGTACTTC.

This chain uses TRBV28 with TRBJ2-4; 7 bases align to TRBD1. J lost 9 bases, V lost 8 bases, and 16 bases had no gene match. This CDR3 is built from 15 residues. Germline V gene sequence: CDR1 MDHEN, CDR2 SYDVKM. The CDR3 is CASRQFQGEVAIQYF. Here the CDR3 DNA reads TGTGCCAGCCGCCAGTTTCAGGGGGAAGTGGCCATTCAGTACTTC.

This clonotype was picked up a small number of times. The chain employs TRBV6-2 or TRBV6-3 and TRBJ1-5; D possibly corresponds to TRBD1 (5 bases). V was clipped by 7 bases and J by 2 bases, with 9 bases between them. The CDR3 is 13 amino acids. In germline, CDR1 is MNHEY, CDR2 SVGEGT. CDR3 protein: CASKGMGNQPQHF. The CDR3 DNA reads TGTGCCAGCAAGGGGATGGGCAATCAGCCCCAGCATTTT.

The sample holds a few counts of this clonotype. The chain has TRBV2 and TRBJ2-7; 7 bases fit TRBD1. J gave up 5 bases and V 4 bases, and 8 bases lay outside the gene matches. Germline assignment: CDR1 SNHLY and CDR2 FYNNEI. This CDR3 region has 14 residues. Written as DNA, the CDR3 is TGTGCCAGCAGTGTCGGACAGGACATAAACGAGCAGTACTTC. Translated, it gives CASSVGQDINEQYF. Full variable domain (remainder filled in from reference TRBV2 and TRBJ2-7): EPEVTQTPSHQVTQMGQEVILRCVPISNHLYFYWYRQILGQKVEFLVSFYNNEISEKSEIFDDQFSVERPDGSNFTLKIRSTKLEDSAMYFCASSVGQDINEQYFGPGTRLTVT.

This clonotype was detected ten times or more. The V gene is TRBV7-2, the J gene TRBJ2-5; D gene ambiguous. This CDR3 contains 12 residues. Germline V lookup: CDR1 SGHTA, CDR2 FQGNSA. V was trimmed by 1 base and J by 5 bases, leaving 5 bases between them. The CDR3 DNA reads TGTGCCAGCAGCTTAGGAATGGAGACCCAGTACTTC. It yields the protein CASSLGMETQYF.

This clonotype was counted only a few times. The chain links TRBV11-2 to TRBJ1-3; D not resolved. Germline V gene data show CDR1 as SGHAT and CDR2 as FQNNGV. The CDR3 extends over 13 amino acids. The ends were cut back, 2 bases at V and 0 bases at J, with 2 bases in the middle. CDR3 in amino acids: CASSLISGNTIYF. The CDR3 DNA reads TGTGCCAGCAGCTTAATCTCTGGAAACACCATATATTTT.

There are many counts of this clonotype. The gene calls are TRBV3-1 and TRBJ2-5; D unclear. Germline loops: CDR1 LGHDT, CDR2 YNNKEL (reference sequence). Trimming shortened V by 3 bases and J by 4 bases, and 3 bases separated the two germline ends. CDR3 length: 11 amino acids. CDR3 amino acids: CASSHTETQYF. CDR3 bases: TGTGCCAGCAGCCACACAGAGACCCAGTACTTC.

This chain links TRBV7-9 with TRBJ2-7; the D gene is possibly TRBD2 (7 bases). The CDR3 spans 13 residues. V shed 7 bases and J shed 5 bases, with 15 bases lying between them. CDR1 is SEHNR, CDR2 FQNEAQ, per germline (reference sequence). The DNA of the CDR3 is TGTGCCAGCACCCACCGGGGGGCCCACGAGCAGTACTTC. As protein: CASTHRGAHEQYF.

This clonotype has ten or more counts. CDR3 protein: CASSLSTAFYGYTF. Here the CDR3 DNA reads TGTGCCAGCAGTTTATCGACAGCTTTCTATGGCTACACCTTC. V is TRBV28 and J is TRBJ1-2, with D possibly matching TRBD1 (5 bases). With 1 base removed from V and 4 bases from J, the gap between germline ends came to 10 bases. Germline assignment: CDR1 MDHEN and CDR2 SYDVKM. This CDR3 spans 14 amino acids.

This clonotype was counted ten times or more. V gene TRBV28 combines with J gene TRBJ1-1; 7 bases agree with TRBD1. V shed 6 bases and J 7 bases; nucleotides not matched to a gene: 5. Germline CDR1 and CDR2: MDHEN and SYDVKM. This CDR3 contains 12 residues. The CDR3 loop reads CASSDTGDEAFF. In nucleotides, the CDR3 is TGTGCCAGCAGCGACACAGGGGATGAAGCTTTCTTT.

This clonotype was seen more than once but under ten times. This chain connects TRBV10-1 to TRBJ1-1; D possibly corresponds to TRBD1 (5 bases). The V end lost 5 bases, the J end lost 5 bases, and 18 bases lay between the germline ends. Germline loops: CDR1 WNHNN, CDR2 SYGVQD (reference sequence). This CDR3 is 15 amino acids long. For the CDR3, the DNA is TGCGCCAGCAGTCTACGCCGGGACTTCGCAACTGAAGCTTTCTTT. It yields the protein CASSLRRDFATEAFF.

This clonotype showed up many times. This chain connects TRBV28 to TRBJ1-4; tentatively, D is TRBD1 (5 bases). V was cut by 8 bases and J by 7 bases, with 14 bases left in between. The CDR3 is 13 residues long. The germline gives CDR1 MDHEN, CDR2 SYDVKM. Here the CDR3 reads CASLEGNSEKLFF. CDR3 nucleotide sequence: TGTGCCAGCTTGGAGGGGAATAGTGAAAAACTGTTTTTT.

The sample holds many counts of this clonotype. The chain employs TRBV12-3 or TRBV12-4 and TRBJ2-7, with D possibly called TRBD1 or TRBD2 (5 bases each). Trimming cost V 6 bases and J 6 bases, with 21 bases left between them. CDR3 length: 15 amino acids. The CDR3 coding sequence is TGTGCCAGCAGCCCCACTAACGGGGCTCCGGGCGAGCAGTACTTC. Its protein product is CASSPTNGAPGEQYF.

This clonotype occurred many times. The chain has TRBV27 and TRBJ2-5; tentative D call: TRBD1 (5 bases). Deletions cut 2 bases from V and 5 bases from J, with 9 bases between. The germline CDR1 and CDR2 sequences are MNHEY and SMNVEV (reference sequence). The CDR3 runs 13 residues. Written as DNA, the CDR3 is TGTGCCAGCAGTTTACCAGGGTCGGAGACCCAGTACTTC. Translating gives CASSLPGSETQYF.

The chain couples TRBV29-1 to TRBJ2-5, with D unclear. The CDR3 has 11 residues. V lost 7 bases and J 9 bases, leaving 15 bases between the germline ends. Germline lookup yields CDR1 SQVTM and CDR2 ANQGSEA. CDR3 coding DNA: TGCAGCGGCCTCTGGGAAATGGCCCAGTACTTC. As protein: CSGLWEMAQYF.

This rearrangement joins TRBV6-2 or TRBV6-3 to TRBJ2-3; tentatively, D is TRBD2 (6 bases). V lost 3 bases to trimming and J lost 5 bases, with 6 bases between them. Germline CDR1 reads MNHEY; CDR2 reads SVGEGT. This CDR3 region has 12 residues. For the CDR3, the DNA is TGTGCCAGCAGTTATAGCGGAGATACGCAGTATTTT. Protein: CASSYSGDTQYF.

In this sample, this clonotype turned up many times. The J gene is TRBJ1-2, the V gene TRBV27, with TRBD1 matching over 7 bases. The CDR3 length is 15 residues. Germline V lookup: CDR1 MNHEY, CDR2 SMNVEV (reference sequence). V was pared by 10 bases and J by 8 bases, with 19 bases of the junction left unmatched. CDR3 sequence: CATGRGQGDSGGYTF. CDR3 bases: TGTGCCACCGGACGGGGGCAGGGGGATTCGGGCGGCTACACCTTC.

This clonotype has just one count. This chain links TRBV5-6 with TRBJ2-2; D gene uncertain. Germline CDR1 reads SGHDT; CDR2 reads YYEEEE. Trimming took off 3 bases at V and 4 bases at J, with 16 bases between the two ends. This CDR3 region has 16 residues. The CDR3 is CASSYNGEVVTGELFF. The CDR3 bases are TGTGCCAGCAGCTATAATGGTGAGGTAGTCACCGGGGAGCTGTTTTTT.

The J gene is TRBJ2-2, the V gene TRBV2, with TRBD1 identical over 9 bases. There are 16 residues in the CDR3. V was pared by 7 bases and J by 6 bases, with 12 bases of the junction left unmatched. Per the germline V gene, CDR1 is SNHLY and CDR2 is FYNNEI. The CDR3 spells CASKKYRGQFPGELFF. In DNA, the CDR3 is TGTGCCAGCAAAAAGTACAGGGGGCAGTTTCCCGGGGAGCTGTTTTTT.

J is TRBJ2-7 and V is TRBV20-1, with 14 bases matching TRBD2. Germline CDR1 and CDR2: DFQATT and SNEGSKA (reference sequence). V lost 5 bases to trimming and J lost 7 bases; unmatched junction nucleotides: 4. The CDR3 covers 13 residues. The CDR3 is CSARGTSGSEQYF. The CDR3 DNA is TGCAGTGCTCGCGGGACTAGCGGGAGTGAGCAGTACTTC.

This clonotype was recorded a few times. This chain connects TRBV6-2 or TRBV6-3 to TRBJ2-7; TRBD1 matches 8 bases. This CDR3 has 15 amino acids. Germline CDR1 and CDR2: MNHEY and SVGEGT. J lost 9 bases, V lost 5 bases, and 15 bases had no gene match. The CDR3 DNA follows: TGTGCCAGCAGTCCACAGGGGGACCGCGCGACTCTGCAGTACTTC. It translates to CASSPQGDRATLQYF.

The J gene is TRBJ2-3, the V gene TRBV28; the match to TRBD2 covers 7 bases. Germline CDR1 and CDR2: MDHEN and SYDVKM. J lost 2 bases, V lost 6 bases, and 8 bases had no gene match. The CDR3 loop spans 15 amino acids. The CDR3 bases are TGTGCCAGCAGAACGGGAGGTGGCCTCACAGATACGCAGTATTTT. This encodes CASRTGGGLTDTQYF.

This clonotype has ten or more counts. The CDR3 here is CASSERGKETQYF. CDR3 DNA: TGTGCCAGCAGTGAAAGGGGGAAAGAGACCCAGTACTTC. The chain employs TRBV2 and TRBJ2-5, with D maybe TRBD1 (6 bases). The CDR3 spans 13 residues. Germline V gene lookup returns CDR1 SNHLY and CDR2 FYNNEI. Trimming cost V 2 bases and J 3 bases, with 7 bases left between them.

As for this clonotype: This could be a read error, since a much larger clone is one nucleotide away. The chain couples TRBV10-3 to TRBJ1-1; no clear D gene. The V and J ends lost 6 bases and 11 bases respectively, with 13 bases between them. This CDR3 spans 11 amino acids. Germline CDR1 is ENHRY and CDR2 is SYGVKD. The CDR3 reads CAISQRGLAFF. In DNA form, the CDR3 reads TGTGCCATCAGCCAACGGGGTTTGGCTTTCTTT.